This entry lists 20 T cell receptor beta chains sequenced from one sample in a study of control samples from healthy donors and cancer patients. Some clones are missing from TCRdb's copy, which holds only in-frame ones; the method was immunoSEQ multiplex PCR. Of 190,000 or so clones in the sample, 90% to 95% were seen once. The material sequenced was blood. Every receptor here comes from a man between 18 and 35 years old in good health.

The chain is built from TRBV12-5 and TRBJ2-1; TRBD2 matches at 8 bases. The V segment lost 0 bases and the J segment 10 bases; nucleotides outside the gene matches: 8. The germline V gene has CDR1 LGHNT and CDR2 FRNRAP. The CDR3 is made up of 15 amino acids. The CDR3 nucleotides read TGTGCTAGTGGTTTGGTAGTCGGGGGGGCGAGGGAGCAGTTCTTC. Protein sequence: CASGLVVGGAREQFF.

The chain joins TRBV4-2 to TRBJ1-2; TRBD1 matches 9 bases. This CDR3 spans 13 amino acids. The ends lost 1 base at V and 6 bases at J; junction bases unmatched: 0. The germline gives CDR1 LGHNA, CDR2 YNFKEQ. CDR3 sequence (DNA): TGTGCCAGCAGCCAAGGGACAGGGGATGGCTACACCTTC. The encoded protein is CASSQGTGDGYTF.

The gene calls are TRBV10-3 and TRBJ1-1; possibly TRBD1 for D (6 bases). The CDR3 contains 15 residues. The germline gives CDR1 ENHRY, CDR2 SYGVKD. Trimming cost V 0 bases and J 4 bases, with 12 bases left between them. CDR3 protein: CAISESVKGVTEAFF. Here the CDR3 DNA reads TGTGCCATCAGTGAGTCGGTGAAGGGGGTCACTGAAGCTTTCTTT.

The rearrangement uses TRBV29-1 and TRBJ1-2; 7 bases map to TRBD1. J was trimmed by 4 bases and V by 7 bases; bases with no gene match: 9. Germline-derived CDR1 and CDR2 are SQVTM and ANQGSEA. The CDR3 runs to 13 residues. CDR3 region: CSAEQGPFYGYTF. CDR3 in DNA: TGCAGCGCCGAACAGGGGCCTTTCTATGGCTACACCTTC.

The DNA for the CDR3 is TGCGCCAGCAGCTTTGAAGGCCTCCCCGGGACCCAGCATTTT. It specifies CASSFEGLPGTQHF. The rearrangement uses TRBV5-1 and TRBJ1-5; no reliable D call. The CDR3 length is 14 residues. Germline CDR1 and CDR2: SGHRS and YFSETQ. V lost 2 bases to trimming and J lost 11 bases, with 17 bases between them.

The V call is TRBV24-1, the J call TRBJ2-5; D not certain. CDR1 KGHDR and CDR2 SFDVKD come from the germline V gene. The CDR3 sequence is 14 residues long. The V end was cut by 12 bases, the J end by 5 bases, with 21 bases between. The CDR3 here is CAAHRIGIGETQYF. In DNA form, the CDR3 reads TGTGCCGCCCACCGCATCGGAATTGGGGAGACCCAGTACTTC.

V usage is TRBV30 and J usage is TRBJ2-5; D is ambiguous. Trimming cost V 0 bases and J 4 bases, with 15 bases left between them. CDR1 is GTSNPN, CDR2 SVGIG, per germline (reference sequence). This CDR3 has 15 amino acids. The DNA for the CDR3 is TGTGCCTGGAGTGTACGTGGTGTATTGAGAGAGACCCAGTACTTC. Amino acid sequence: CAWSVRGVLRETQYF.

The chain joins TRBV5-8 to TRBJ1-4; 7 bases agree with TRBD1. The J segment lost 6 bases and the V segment lost 1 base, leaving 3 bases of the junction unmatched. The CDR3 sequence is 14 residues long. The germline V gene encodes CDR1 SGHTS and CDR2 YDEGEE. CDR3 sequence (DNA): TGTGCCAGCAGCTTGCAGGGGGAAGATGAAAAACTGTTTTTT. Its protein is CASSLQGEDEKLFF.

This clone appeared a single time. The genes are TRBV10-3 and TRBJ2-1, with D perhaps being TRBD1 or TRBD2 (5 bases each). Trimming cost V 0 bases and J 2 bases, with 11 bases left between them. There are 16 residues in the CDR3. Germline loops: CDR1 ENHRY, CDR2 SYGVKD. CDR3 amino acids: CAISESWGNTYNEQFF. The DNA for the CDR3 is TGTGCCATCAGTGAGTCTTGGGGGAATACCTACAATGAGCAGTTCTTC.

This rearrangement joins TRBV29-1 to TRBJ1-3, with D possibly TRBD1 on 5 matching bases. Germline CDR1 reads SQVTM; CDR2 reads ANQGSEA. Deletions cut 2 bases from V and 2 bases from J, with 13 bases between. This CDR3 has 15 amino acids. The CDR3 DNA sequence: TGCAGCGTTGAACGAGGGCAGGGCCCTGGAAACACCATATATTTT. Protein product: CSVERGQGPGNTIYF. The complete variable domain, with remaining parts taken from reference TRBV29-1 and TRBJ1-3, reads SAVISQKPSRDICQRGTSLTIQCQVDSQVTMMFWYRQQPGQSLTLIATANQGSEATYESGFVIDKFPISRPNLTFSTLTVSNMSPEDSSIYLCSVERGQGPGNTIYFGEGSWLTVV.

The chain has TRBV5-8 and TRBJ1-1, with D uncertain. V was shortened by 0 bases and J by 0 bases, with 3 bases between the two germline ends. The CDR3 loop spans 13 amino acids. The germline gives CDR1 SGHTS, CDR2 YDEGEE. The CDR3 protein is CASSLDLNTEAFF. DNA of the CDR3: TGTGCCAGCAGCTTGGATCTGAACACTGAAGCTTTCTTT.

The CDR3 region is CASSVGLAGGLNTGELFF. DNA for the CDR3: TGCGCCAGCAGCGTGGGACTAGCGGGGGGGCTTAACACCGGGGAGCTGTTTTTT. V is TRBV5-1 and J is TRBJ2-2, with 16 bases lining up with TRBD2. This CDR3 region has 18 residues. Germline V gene sequence: CDR1 SGHRS, CDR2 YFSETQ. Trimming removed 4 bases from V and 2 bases from J; junction bases left unmatched: 5.

The gene calls are TRBV21-1 and TRBJ2-3; the table's D call TRBD2 went unverified against the DNA. TRBV21-1 is recorded as a pseudogene. There are 18 residues in the CDR3. The CDR3 is CASSKVIAGVASTDTQYF. The CDR3 nucleotides are TGTGCCAGCAGCAAAGTTATAGCGGGGGTCGCTAGCACAGATACGCAGTATTTT.

The rearrangement links TRBV18 to TRBJ2-1, with TRBD2 matching 9 bases. This CDR3 region has 15 residues. CDR1 is KGHSH, CDR2 LQKENI, per germline. J was trimmed by 10 bases and V by 0 bases; bases with no gene match: 7. The CDR3 DNA sequence: TGTGCCAGCTCACCACCGGGGGTAGCGGGGGAAGAGCAGTTCTTC. This sequence encodes CASSPPGVAGEEQFF.

The V call is TRBV11-2, the J call TRBJ1-5; D is undetermined. The CDR3 extends over 13 amino acids. Germline V gene lookup returns CDR1 SGHAT and CDR2 FQNNGV. V lost 0 bases and J lost 5, with 5 bases in between. The CDR3: CASSLDLYQPQHF. DNA of the CDR3: TGTGCCAGCAGCTTAGACCTTTATCAGCCCCAGCATTTT.

This clone was counted only a few times. The rearrangement links TRBV7-9 to TRBJ2-7; the D is unclear. V dropped 7 bases and J dropped 3 bases, with 10 bases sitting between them. The germline CDR1 and CDR2 sequences are SEHNR and FQNEAQ (reference sequence). CDR3 length: 12 residues. The CDR3 nucleotides read TGTGCCAGCACCCTAGGGATCTACGAGCAGTACTTC. Translation gives CASTLGIYEQYF.

This chain uses TRBV5-1 with TRBJ1-2; D call uncertain. The germline V gene has CDR1 SGHRS and CDR2 YFSETQ. V was shortened by 0 bases and J by 3 bases, with 6 bases between the two germline ends. The CDR3 runs 13 residues. This CDR3 reads CASSLEADYGYTF. The CDR3 bases are TGCGCCAGCAGCTTGGAGGCAGACTATGGCTACACCTTC.

The chain employs TRBV13 and TRBJ2-7; TRBD1 matches at 9 bases. The CDR3 consists of 14 residues. The germline V gene encodes CDR1 PRHDT and CDR2 FYEKMQ (reference sequence). The ends lost 5 bases at V and 2 bases at J; junction bases unmatched: 4. CDR3 bases: TGTGCCAGCAGCCTTAGACAGGGGGCCTACGAGCAGTACTTC. It translates to CASSLRQGAYEQYF. Full variable domain (rest looked up from reference TRBV13 and TRBJ2-7): AAGVIQSPRHLIKEKRETATLKCYPIPRHDTVYWYQQGPGQDPQFLISFYEKMQSDKGSIPDRFSAQQFSDYHSELNMSSLELGDSALYFCASSLRQGAYEQYFGPGTRLTVT.

This chain uses TRBV30 with TRBJ2-7, with unresolved D. V was shortened by 0 bases and J by 6 bases, with 6 bases between the two germline ends. CDR3 length equals 11 residues. Germline V gene sequence: CDR1 GTSNPN, CDR2 SVGIG (reference sequence). The CDR3 DNA follows: TGTGCCTGGAGTGTCATAGGCGAGCAGTACTTC. Translation: CAWSVIGEQYF.

The rearrangement joins TRBV30 to TRBJ1-3, with D possibly being TRBD1 (5 bases). CDR3 length equals 14 residues. Trimming took 4 bases from V and 7 from J, leaving 17 bases between them. Germline CDR1 and CDR2: GTSNPN and SVGIG (reference sequence). The DNA for the CDR3 is TGTGCCTGGACCAGGGTAGTCCAGCGGAACACCATATATTTT. This sequence encodes CAWTRVVQRNTIYF.